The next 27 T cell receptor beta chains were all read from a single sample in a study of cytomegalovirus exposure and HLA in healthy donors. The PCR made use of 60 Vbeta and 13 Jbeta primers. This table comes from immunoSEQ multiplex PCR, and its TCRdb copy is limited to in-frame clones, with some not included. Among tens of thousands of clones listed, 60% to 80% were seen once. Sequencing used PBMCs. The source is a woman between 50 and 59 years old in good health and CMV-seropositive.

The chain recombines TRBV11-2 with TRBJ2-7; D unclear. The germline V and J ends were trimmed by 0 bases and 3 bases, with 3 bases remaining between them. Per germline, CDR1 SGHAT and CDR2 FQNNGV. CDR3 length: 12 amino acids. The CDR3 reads CASSLDNYEQYF. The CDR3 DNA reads TGTGCCAGCAGCTTAGACAACTACGAGCAGTACTTC.

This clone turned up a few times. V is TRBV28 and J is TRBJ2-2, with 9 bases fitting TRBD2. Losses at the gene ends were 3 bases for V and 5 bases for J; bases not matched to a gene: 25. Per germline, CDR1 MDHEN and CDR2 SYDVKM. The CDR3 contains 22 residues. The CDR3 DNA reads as TGTGCCAGCAGTTTTCCAGGCGGGAGGGCCCCATCACAATCCCCCGGAACCGGGGAGCTGTTTTTT. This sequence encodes CASSFPGGRAPSQSPGTGELFF.

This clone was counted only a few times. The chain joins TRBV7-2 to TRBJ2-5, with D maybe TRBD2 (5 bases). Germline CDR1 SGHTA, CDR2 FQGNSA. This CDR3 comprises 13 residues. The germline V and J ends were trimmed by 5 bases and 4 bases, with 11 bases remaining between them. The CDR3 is CASSRPDSETQYF. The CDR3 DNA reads TGTGCCAGCAGCCGCCCGGACTCAGAGACCCAGTACTTC.

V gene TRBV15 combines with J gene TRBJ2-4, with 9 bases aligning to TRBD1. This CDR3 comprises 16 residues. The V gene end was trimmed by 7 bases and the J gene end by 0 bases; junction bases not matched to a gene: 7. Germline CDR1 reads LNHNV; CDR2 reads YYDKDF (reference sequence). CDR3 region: CATTSGQGLAKNIQYF. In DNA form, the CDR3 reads TGTGCCACCACCTCCGGACAGGGGCTAGCCAAAAACATTCAGTACTTC.

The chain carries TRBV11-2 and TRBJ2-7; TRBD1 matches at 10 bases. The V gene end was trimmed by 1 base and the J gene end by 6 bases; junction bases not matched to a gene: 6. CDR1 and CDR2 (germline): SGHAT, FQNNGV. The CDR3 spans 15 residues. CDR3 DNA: TGTGCCAGCAGCTTAGCCGGGACAGGGGTGGGCGAGCAGTACTTC. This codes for CASSLAGTGVGEQYF.

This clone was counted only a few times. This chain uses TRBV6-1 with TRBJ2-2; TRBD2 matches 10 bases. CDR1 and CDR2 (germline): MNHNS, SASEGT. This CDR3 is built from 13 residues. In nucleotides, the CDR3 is TGTAGCGGGAGGGGTACGAACACCGGGGAGCTGTTTTTT. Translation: CSGRGTNTGELFF.

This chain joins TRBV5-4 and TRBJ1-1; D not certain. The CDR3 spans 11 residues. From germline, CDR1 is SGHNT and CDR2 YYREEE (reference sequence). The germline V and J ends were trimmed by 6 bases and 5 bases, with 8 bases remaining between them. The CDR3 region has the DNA TGTGCCAGCATCCTCGGTACTGAAGCTTTCTTT. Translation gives CASILGTEAFF.

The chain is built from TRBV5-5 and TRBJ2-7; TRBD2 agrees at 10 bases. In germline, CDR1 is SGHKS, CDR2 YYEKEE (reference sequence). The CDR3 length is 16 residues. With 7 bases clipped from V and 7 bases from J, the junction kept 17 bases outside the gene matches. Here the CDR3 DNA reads TGTGCCAGCGCCCGGCAAGGACTAGCGGAGCCTTGGGAGCAGTACTTC. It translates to CASARQGLAEPWEQYF.

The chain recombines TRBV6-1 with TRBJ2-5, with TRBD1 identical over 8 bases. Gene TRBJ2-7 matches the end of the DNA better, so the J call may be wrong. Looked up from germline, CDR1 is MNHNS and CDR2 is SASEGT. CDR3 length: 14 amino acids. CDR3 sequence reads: CASSEGDRPYEQYF. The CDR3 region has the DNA TGTGCCAGCAGTGAGGGGGACAGGCCCTACGAGCAGTACTTC.

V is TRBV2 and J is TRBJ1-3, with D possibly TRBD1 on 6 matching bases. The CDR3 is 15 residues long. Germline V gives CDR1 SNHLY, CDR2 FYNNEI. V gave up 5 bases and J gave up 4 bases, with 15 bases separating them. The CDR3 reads CASSQNQGPGNTIYF. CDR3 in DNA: TGTGCCAGCAGTCAGAACCAGGGGCCGGGAAACACCATATATTTT.

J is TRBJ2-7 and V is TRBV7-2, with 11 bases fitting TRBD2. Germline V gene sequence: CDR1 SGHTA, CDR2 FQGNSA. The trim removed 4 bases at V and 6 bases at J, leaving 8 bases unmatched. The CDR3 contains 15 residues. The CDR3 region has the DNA TGTGCCAGCAGCTCCCCTCGGCTAGCGGGAGGCGAGCAGTACTTC. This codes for CASSSPRLAGGEQYF.

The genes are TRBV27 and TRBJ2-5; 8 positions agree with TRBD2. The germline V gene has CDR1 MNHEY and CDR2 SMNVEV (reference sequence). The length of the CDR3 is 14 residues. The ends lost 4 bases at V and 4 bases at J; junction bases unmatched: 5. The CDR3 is CASSSSGRRETQYF. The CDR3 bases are TGTGCCAGCAGTTCAAGCGGGAGACGAGAGACCCAGTACTTC.

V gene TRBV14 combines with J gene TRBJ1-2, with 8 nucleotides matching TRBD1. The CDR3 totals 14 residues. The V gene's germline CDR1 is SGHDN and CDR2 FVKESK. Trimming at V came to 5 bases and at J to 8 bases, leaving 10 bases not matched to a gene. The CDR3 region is CASSSRDRISGYTF. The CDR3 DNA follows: TGTGCCAGCAGCTCCCGGGACAGGATCTCCGGCTACACCTTC. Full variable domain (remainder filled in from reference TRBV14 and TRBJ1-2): EAGVTQFPSHSVIEKGQTVTLRCDPISGHDNLYWYRRVMGKEIKFLLHFVKESKQDESGMPNNRFLAERTGGTYSTLKVQPAELEDSGVYFCASSSRDRISGYTFGSGTRLTVV.

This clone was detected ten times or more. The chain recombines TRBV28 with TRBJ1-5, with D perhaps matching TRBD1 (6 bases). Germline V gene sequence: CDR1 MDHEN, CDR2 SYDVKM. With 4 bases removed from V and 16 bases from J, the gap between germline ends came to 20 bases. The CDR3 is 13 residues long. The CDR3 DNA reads TGTGCCAGCAGTTCAGGTGGCGGGAGGGGGAAACATTTT. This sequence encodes CASSSGGGRGKHF.

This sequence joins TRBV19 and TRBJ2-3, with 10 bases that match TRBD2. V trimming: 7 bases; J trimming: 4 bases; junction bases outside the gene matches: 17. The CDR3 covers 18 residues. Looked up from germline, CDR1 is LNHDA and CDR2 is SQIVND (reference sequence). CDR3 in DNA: TGTGCCAGTATGGTGCACTTCGGACTAGCGGACACCTCAGATACGCAGTATTTT. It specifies CASMVHFGLADTSDTQYF.

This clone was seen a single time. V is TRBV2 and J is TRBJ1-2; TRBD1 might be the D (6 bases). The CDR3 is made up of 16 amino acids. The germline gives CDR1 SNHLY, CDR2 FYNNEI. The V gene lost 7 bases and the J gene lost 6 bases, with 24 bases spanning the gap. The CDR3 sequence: CASTPVVGGRGNGYTF. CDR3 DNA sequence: TGTGCCAGCACCCCCGTGGTAGGGGGTAGGGGAAATGGCTACACCTTC.

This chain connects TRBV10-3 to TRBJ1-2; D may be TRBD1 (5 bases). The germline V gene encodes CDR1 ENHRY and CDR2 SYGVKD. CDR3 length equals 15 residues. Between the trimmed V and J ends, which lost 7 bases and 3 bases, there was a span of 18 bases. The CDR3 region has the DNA TGTGCCATCACCGAGGAACAGGCCCCTTACTATGGCTACACCTTC. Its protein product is CAITEEQAPYYGYTF.

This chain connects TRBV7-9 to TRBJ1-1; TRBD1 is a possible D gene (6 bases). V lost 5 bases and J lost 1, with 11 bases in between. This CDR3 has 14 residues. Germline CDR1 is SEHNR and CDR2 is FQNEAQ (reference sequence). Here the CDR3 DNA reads TGTGCCAGCAGCCACAGGGAGTCGAACACTGAAGCTTTCTTT. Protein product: CASSHRESNTEAFF. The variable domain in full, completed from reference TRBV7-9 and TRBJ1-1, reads DTGVSQNPRHKITKRGQNVTFRCDPISEHNRLYWYRQTLGQGPEFLTYFQNEAQLEKSRLLSDRFSAERPKGSFSTLEIQRTEQGDSAMYLCASSHRESNTEAFFGQGTRLTVV.

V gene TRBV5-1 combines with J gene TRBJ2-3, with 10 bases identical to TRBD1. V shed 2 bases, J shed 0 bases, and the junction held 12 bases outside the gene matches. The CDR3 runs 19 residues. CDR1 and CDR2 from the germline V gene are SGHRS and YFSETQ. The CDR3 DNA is TGCGCCAGCAGCTTTTTCCCGGGACAGGGGTCCGCTAGCACAGATACGCAGTATTTT. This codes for CASSFFPGQGSASTDTQYF.

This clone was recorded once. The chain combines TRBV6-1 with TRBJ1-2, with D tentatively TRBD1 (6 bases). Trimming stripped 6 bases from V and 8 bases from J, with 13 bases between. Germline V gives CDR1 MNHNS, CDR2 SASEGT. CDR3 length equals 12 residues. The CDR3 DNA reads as TGTGCCAGCAGCACACAGGGTAGGGGCTACACCTTC. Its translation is CASSTQGRGYTF.

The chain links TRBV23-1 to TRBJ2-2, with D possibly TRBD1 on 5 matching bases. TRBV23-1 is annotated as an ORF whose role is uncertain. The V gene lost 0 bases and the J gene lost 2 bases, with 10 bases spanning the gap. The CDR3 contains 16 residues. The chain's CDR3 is CASSQSRQGNTGELFF. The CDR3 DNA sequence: TGCGCCAGCAGTCAATCGAGGCAGGGAAACACCGGGGAGCTGTTTTTT.

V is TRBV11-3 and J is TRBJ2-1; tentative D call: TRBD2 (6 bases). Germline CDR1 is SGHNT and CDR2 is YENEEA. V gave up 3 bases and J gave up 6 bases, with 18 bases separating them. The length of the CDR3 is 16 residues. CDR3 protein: CASSFQASVPLNEQFF. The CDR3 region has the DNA TGTGCCAGCAGCTTTCAGGCTAGCGTCCCTCTCAATGAGCAGTTCTTC.

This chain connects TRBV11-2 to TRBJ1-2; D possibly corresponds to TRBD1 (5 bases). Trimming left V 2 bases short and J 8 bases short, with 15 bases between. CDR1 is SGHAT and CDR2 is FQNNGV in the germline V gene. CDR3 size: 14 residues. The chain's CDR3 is CASSLSLGLRGYTF. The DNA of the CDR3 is TGTGCCAGCAGCTTAAGTCTGGGACTGCGCGGCTACACCTTC.

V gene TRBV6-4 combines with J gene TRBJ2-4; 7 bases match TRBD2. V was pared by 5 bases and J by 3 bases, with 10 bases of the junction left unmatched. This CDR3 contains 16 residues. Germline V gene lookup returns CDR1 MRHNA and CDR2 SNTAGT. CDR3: CASSQGSGIGKNIQYF. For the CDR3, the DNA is TGTGCCAGCAGTCAGGGCAGCGGGATAGGCAAAAACATTCAGTACTTC.

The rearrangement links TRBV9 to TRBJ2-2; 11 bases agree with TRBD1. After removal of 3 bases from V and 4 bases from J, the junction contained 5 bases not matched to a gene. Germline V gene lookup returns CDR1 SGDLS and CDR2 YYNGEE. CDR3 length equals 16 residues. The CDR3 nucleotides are TGTGCCAGCAGCGAGGACAGGGGGCGCATCACCGGGGAGCTGTTTTTT. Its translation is CASSEDRGRITGELFF.

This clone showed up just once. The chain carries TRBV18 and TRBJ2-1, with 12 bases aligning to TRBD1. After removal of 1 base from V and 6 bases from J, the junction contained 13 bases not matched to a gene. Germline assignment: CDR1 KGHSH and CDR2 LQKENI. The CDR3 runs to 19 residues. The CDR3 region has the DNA TGTGCCAGCTCACCACTAGTCACCAGCGGGACAGGGGGCTTCAATGAGCAGTTCTTC. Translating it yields CASSPLVTSGTGGFNEQFF.

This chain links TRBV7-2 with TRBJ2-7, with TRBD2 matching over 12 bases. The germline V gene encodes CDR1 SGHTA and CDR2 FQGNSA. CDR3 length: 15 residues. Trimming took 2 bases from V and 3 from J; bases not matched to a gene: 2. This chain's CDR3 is CASSLSTSGSYEQYF. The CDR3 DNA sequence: TGTGCCAGCAGCTTATCGACTAGCGGGAGCTACGAGCAGTACTTC. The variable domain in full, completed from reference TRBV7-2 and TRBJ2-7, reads GAGVSQSPSNKVTEKGKDVELRCDPISGHTALYWYRQSLGQGLEFLIYFQGNSAPDKSGLPSDRFSAERTGGSVSTLTIQRTQQEDSAVYLCASSLSTSGSYEQYFGPGTRLTVT.